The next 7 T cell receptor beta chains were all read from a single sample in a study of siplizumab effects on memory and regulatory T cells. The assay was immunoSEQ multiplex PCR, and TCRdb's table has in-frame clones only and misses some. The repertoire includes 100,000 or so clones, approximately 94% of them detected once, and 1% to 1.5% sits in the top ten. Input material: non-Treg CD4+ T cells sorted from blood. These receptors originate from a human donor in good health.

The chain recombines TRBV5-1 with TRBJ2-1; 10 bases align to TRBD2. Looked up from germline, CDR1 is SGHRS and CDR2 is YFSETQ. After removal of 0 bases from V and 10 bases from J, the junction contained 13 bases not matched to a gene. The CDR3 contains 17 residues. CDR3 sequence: CASSLAPTSGMGLEQFF. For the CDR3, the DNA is TGCGCCAGCAGCTTGGCCCCAACTAGCGGGATGGGTTTAGAGCAGTTCTTC.

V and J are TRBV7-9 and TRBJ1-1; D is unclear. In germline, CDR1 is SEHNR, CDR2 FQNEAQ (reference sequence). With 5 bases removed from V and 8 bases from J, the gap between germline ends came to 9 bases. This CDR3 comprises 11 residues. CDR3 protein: CASSLNDEAFF. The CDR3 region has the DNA TGTGCCAGCAGCCTGAATGACGAAGCTTTCTTT.

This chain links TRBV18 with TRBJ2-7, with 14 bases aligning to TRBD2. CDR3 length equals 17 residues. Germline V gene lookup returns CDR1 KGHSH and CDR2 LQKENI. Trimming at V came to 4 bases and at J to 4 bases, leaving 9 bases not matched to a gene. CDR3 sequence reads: CASSLPGLAGGSYEQYF. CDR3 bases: TGTGCCAGCTCACTGCCAGGACTAGCGGGAGGTTCTTACGAGCAGTACTTC.

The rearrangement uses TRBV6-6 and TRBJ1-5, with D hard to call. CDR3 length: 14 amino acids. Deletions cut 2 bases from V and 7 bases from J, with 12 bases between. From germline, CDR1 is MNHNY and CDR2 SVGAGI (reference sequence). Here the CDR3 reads CASSYEDKRQPQHF. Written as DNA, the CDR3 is TGTGCCAGCAGTTACGAAGATAAGAGGCAGCCCCAGCATTTT.

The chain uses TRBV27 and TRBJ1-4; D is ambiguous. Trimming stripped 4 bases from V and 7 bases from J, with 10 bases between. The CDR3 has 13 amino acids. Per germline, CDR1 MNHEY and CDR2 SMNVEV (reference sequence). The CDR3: CASSYGWGEKLFF. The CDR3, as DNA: TGTGCCAGCAGTTACGGTTGGGGTGAAAAACTGTTTTTT. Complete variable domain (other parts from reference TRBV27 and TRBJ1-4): EAQVTQNPRYLITVTGKKLTVTCSQNMNHEYMSWYRQDPGLGLRQIYYSMNVEVTDKGDVPEGYKVSRKEKRNFPLILESPSPNQTSLYFCASSYGWGEKLFFGSGTQLSVL.

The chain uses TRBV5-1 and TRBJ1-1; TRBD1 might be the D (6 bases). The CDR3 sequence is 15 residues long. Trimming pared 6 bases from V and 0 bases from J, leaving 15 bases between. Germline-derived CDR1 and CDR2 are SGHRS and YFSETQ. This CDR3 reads CASKEGEGLNTEAFF. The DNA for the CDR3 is TGCGCCAGCAAAGAGGGGGAGGGGTTGAACACTGAAGCTTTCTTT.

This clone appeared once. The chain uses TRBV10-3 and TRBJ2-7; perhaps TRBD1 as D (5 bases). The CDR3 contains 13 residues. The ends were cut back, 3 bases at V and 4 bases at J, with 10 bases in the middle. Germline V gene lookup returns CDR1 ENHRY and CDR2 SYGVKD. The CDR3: CAISDREGYEQYF. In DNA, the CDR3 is TGTGCCATCAGTGACAGGGAAGGATACGAGCAGTACTTC.